This T cell receptor (beta chain) is from a study of shared clonotypes between healthy human individuals. Study-wide context: The people who gave samples were a couple of women and three men aged 18 to 49.

Trimming cost V 4 bases and J 5 bases; bases outside gene matches: 16. CDR3 length: 19 amino acids. From germline, CDR1 is SGHAT and CDR2 FQNNGV. Data came from immunoSEQ multiplex PCR; TCRdb stores just in-frame clones and leaves some out. Among about 1.5 million clones listed, approximately 98% were seen once. A word on this clone: What it recognizes is unknown.

Points from the study as a whole: Sharing across four donors was highest in naive CD4 (around 5%) and lowest in memory CD8 (around 0.4%).

Donors were healthy HIV-negative adults without recently reported acute infections or vaccinations. The TCR was taken from a man aged 25 to 45 in good health. The sequencing input was naive CD4+ T cells sorted from blood. Stated subset: CD45RA+ positively selected. The J gene is TRBJ2-6, the V gene TRBV11-2; 8 bases match TRBD1. This chain's CDR3 is CASSSPTGQGLGWANVLTF. In DNA, the CDR3 is TGTGCCAGCAGCTCTCCGACCGGACAGGGCCTCGGCTGGGCCAACGTCCTGACTTTC.